This paragraph covers one T cell receptor (beta chain) sequence. This sample was taken from a study of technical replicates of blood from several donors. V was cut by 2 bases and J by 1 base, with 8 bases left in between. Germline values: CDR1 MNHEY, CDR2 SVGAGI. This CDR3 spans 14 amino acids. Method: immunoSEQ multiplex PCR; TCRdb's copy keeps in-frame clones and lacks some. The table includes about 70,000 clones, 80% to 95% detected once. The V call is TRBV6-5, the J call TRBJ1-1; D is ambiguous. The receptor was isolated from a human donor in good health. The sequencing sample was made of T cells isolated from PBMCs. The DNA for the CDR3 is TGTGCCAGCAGTTACCTGGGAGCGAACACTGAAGCTTTCTTT. This sequence encodes CASSYLGANTEAFF.